This T cell receptor (beta chain) is from a study of T cell responses to AZD1222 COVID-19 vaccine. On the study more broadly: Analysis merged second doses at about 4 or about 12 weeks.

Sequencing used immunoSEQ multiplex PCR; TCRdb keeps in-frame clones, though not all of them. Of roughly 100,000 clones listed, approximately 92% are singletons. A remark on this clone: Its antigen remains unknown.

The germline V gene has CDR1 SGHTA and CDR2 FQGNSA. This CDR3 region has 14 residues. V gave up 4 bases and J gave up 5 bases, with 15 bases separating them. Overall study findings and caveats: Sampled repertoires all dated from after the peak T cell response.

The clonotype was recovered from an adult in good health. Source: peripheral blood, taken on day 0 of AZD1222 vaccination. The chain combines TRBV7-2 with TRBJ2-7, with D possibly being TRBD1 (6 bases). Here the CDR3 reads CASSWQGMRDEQYF. CDR3 nucleotide sequence: TGTGCCAGCAGCTGGCAGGGGATGAGAGACGAGCAGTACTTC.